A selection of T cell receptor beta chains follows, all from one sample in a study of tumor and adjacent non-tumor tissue in lung cancer. TCRdb reprocessed the multiplex PCR reads via MiXCR and lists one record per CDR3 protein. The data show approximately 79,000 distinct CDR3 sequences, just under 75% seen once. The specimen sequenced was lung tumor tissue. Receptors originate from a woman in her forties with non-small cell lung cancer. CDR3s include the opening cysteine and the closing phenylalanine or tryptophan.

15,TRBV4-1,CVNSHGYPRSGELFF
15,TRBV6-5,CACKREGAGANVLTF
13,TRBV4-2,CASSQAHLEDQYF
14,TRBV29-1,CSVAKIRFTDTRYF
14,TRBV4-2,CAISQDGPNQPQHF
13,TRBV19,CASSPSLADVAFF
16,TRBV11-3,CASSLDPLSGVISQYF
16,TRBV6-5,CAGSHELAGVGYEQYF
15,TRBV28,CASSFGGPRKNEQFF
12,TRBV29-1,CSPSFGADTEYF